These T cell receptor beta chains were read from a single sample in a study of T cell repertoires in cytomegalovirus infection. Using its own MiXCR run on the reads, TCRdb lists one record per CDR3 protein. The sample has 80,000 to 90,000 distinct CDR3 sequences, about half seen once. Their target antigens are unknown. This material consisted of CD8+ T cells from cultured PBMCs, taken from culture after CMV antigen stimulation. The receptor set was obtained from a human donor in good health (CMV status not recorded). Some clones in this sample may be carry-over from other donors' samples. Both conserved end residues are part of each CDR3. D genes are given only for firm matches. The size of a clone is reported for some rows only, either as once, few or many, or as a class for expanded clones.

clone size: NA
D gene: NA
J gene: TRBJ1-3
V gene: TRBV7-2
CDR3 DNA: TGTGCCAGCAGCTTAGCGGACGGACCTGGAAACACCATATATTTT
CDR3 protein: CASSLADGPGNTIYF

clone size: few
D gene: NA
J gene: TRBJ2-5
V gene: TRBV6-1
CDR3 DNA: TGTGCCAGCAGCCCTGCCCCCAGGGCTCACCAAGAGACCCAGTACTTC
CDR3 protein: CASSPAPRAHQETQYF

clone size: NA
D gene: TRBD1
J gene: TRBJ1-5
V gene: TRBV27
CDR3 DNA: TGTGCCAGCGCCTACTCAGGGGGCCTGGGCAATCAGCCCCAGCATTTT
CDR3 protein: CASAYSGGLGNQPQHF

clone size: NA
D gene: NA
J gene: TRBJ2-5
V gene: TRBV27
CDR3 DNA: TGTGCCAGCAGCCTGGGGGATTCCCAAGAGACCCAGTACTTC
CDR3 protein: CASSLGDSQETQYF

clone size: NA
D gene: NA
J gene: TRBJ1-3
V gene: TRBV7-9
CDR3 DNA: TGTGCCAGCAGCTTAGGGTTCATCGAGCACTCGGCTGGAAACACCATATATTTT
CDR3 protein: CASSLGFIEHSAGNTIYF

clone size: NA
D gene: NA
J gene: TRBJ2-3
V gene: TRBV7-8
CDR3 DNA: TGTGCCAGCAGCCCCCACCGCACTAGGAGGGATACGCAGTATTTT
CDR3 protein: CASSPHRTRRDTQYF

clone size: NA
D gene: NA
J gene: TRBJ2-7
V gene: TRBV6-1
CDR3 DNA: TGTGCCAGCCTGTGGCAGGCGACCTACGAGCAGTACTTC
CDR3 protein: CASLWQATYEQYF

clone size: NA
D gene: TRBD1
J gene: TRBJ2-5
V gene: TRBV7-3
CDR3 DNA: TGTGCCAGCAGTCGGACAGGGGGTCAGGAGACCCAGTACTTC
CDR3 protein: CASSRTGGQETQYF

clone size: NA
D gene: TRBD1
J gene: TRBJ1-5
V gene: TRBV6-6
CDR3 DNA: TGTGCCAGCACTACAGGGGATTGGAGCAATCAGCCCCAGCATTTT
CDR3 protein: CASTTGDWSNQPQHF

clone size: NA
D gene: TRBD1
J gene: TRBJ1-5
V gene: TRBV10-3
CDR3 DNA: TGTGCCATCAGTGAGACACCCGGGACAGGGGGTAATCAGCCCCAGCATTTT
CDR3 protein: CAISETPGTGGNQPQHF

clone size: NA
D gene: NA
J gene: TRBJ1-1
V gene: TRBV4-1
CDR3 DNA: TGCGCCAGCAGCCAAGATGGGACTACTGAAGCTTTCTTT
CDR3 protein: CASSQDGTTEAFF

clone size: NA
D gene: TRBD2
J gene: TRBJ2-7
V gene: TRBV20-1
CDR3 DNA: TGCAGTGCTAGAATGGCGGGGGGCCATTACTCCTACGAGCAGTACTTC
CDR3 protein: CSARMAGGHYSYEQYF

clone size: NA
D gene: NA
J gene: TRBJ1-5
V gene: TRBV28
CDR3 DNA: TGTGCCAGCAGTTTATCGATCATCGATGCTCGTGAGGCCGGCAATCAGCCCCAGCATTTT
CDR3 protein: CASSLSIIDAREAGNQPQHF

clone size: few
D gene: NA
J gene: TRBJ2-1
V gene: TRBV12-3/TRBV12-4
CDR3 DNA: TGTGCCAGCAGTTTCTTATCCAATGAGCAGTTCTTC
CDR3 protein: CASSFLSNEQFF

clone size: NA
D gene: NA
J gene: TRBJ2-5
V gene: TRBV7-6
CDR3 DNA: TGTGCCAGCAGCTTAGGGTCGGCAGGCAATCGGGGAGAGACCCAGTACTTC
CDR3 protein: CASSLGSAGNRGETQYF

clone size: NA
D gene: TRBD2
J gene: TRBJ2-1
V gene: TRBV27
CDR3 DNA: TGTGCCAGCAGTTTATCTAGCGGGAGAAGGTCCTACAATGAGCAGTTCTTC
CDR3 protein: CASSLSSGRRSYNEQFF

clone size: NA
D gene: NA
J gene: TRBJ1-6
V gene: TRBV7-3
CDR3 DNA: TGTGCCAGCAGCCCCTACGGGGAGGGGGACCTCCACTTT
CDR3 protein: CASSPYGEGDLHF

clone size: few
D gene: NA
J gene: TRBJ2-7
V gene: TRBV6-1
CDR3 DNA: TGTGCCAGCAGTCCCCGCGGAGGGGGCAACGAGCAGTACTTC
CDR3 protein: CASSPRGGGNEQYF

clone size: few
D gene: NA
J gene: TRBJ2-1
V gene: TRBV7-8
CDR3 DNA: TGTGCCAGCAGCGGGGGGCCGCAATACAATGAGCAGTTCTTC
CDR3 protein: CASSGGPQYNEQFF

clone size: NA
D gene: NA
J gene: TRBJ2-7
V gene: TRBV7-6
CDR3 DNA: TGTGCCAGCAGCTTAATCCCTTCCTACGAGCAGTACTTC
CDR3 protein: CASSLIPSYEQYF

clone size: NA
D gene: NA
J gene: TRBJ2-7
V gene: TRBV14
CDR3 DNA: TGTGCCAGCAGCCAAGACGGCTTACAGTGGGAGCAGTACTTC
CDR3 protein: CASSQDGLQWEQYF

clone size: NA
D gene: NA
J gene: TRBJ2-5
V gene: TRBV6-2/TRBV6-3
CDR3 DNA: TGTGCCACCGGGTTTGAGGAGCAAGAGACCCAGTACTTC
CDR3 protein: CATGFEEQETQYF

clone size: NA
D gene: NA
J gene: TRBJ2-7
V gene: TRBV28
CDR3 DNA: TGTGCCAGCAGTTTTCTACAGGAAATAACCTACGAGCAGTACTTC
CDR3 protein: CASSFLQEITYEQYF

clone size: few
D gene: NA
J gene: TRBJ1-1
V gene: TRBV7-7
CDR3 DNA: TGTGCCAGCAGCTCCAGGGCCATGAACACTGAAGCTTTCTTT
CDR3 protein: CASSSRAMNTEAFF

clone size: few
D gene: TRBD1
J gene: TRBJ1-5
V gene: TRBV19
CDR3 DNA: TGTGCCAGTAGTTCAAAAGGGGGCGGCAATCAGCCCCAGCATTTT
CDR3 protein: CASSSKGGGNQPQHF